Included here is one T cell receptor (beta chain) sequence, with context. The antigen is not known. This entry comes from a study of T cells in localized non-small cell lung cancer. Overall study findings and caveats: Multi-region tumor sequencing was not done, so intratumor heterogeneity could not be excluded. Uninvolved adjacent lung had higher T cell clonality than tumor and all other tissues. Elevated circulating T cell density in blood was associated with longer overall survival.

Libraries were prepared by immunoSEQ multiplex PCR; TCRdb keeps only in-frame clonotypes and omits some of them. The sample has around 54,000 clones; around 86% are singletons. The V and J ends lost 5 bases and 5 bases, in that order; junction bases with no gene match: 9. Germline CDR1 and CDR2: SGHNT and YENEEA. The CDR3 runs 15 residues. The sample was peripheral blood, taken before any cancer treatment. This receptor was identified in a male donor aged 60 or over with stage III squamous cell lung carcinoma. The chain joins TRBV11-3 to TRBJ2-1; 7 bases align to TRBD2. In DNA, the CDR3 is TGTGCCAGCAGCGTCTATTGGGGGGGAAACAATGAGCAGTTCTTC. Translating it yields CASSVYWGGNNEQFF. Full variable domain (rest looked up from reference TRBV11-3 and TRBJ2-1): EAGVVQSPRYKIIEKKQPVAFWCNPISGHNTLYWYLQNLGQGPELLIRYENEEAVDDSQLPKDRFSAERLKGVDSTLKIQPAELGDSAVYLCASSVYWGGNNEQFFGPGTRLTVL.